The T cell receptor beta chain under discussion was sequenced for a study of T cell responses to AZD1222 COVID-19 vaccine. Sequenced by immunoSEQ multiplex PCR; TCRdb stores in-frame clones only, minus some. The table lists more than 60,000 clones, approximately 90% of them singletons. This CDR3 spans 13 amino acids. Trimming left V 5 bases short and J 3 bases short, with 11 bases between. As for this clone: The antigen is undetermined.

Findings of the study overall: Baseline antibody screening turned up just a handful of seropositive AZD1222 recipients. Donors were mostly white British, more females; clonal diversity possibly underestimated. Mapped onto spike, vaccine-associated CD4 TCRs spanned it and were dominant at 160-218 and 743-854. The peak T cell response came first, and repertoires were sampled only after it.

The chain joins TRBV12-3 or TRBV12-4 to TRBJ2-7; D assignment may be TRBD1 or TRBD2 (5 bases each). This sequence originates from an adult in good health. The sample here was peripheral blood, taken on day 0 of AZD1222 vaccination. The CDR3 sequence: CASSVGAGYEQYF. DNA for the CDR3: TGTGCCAGCAGTGTCGGGGCCGGCTACGAGCAGTACTTC.